This TCR beta chain was captured by sequencing in a study of pediatric ulcerative colitis. Study conclusions and caveats: All ulcerative colitis patients, but no controls, carried a couple of rectal clonotypes. Substantially fewer templates came from a couple of patients' blood samples. Total lymphocyte DNA, not sorted subsets, was the template. Ulcerative colitis patients shared more blood-rectal clones than controls.

The data were produced by immunoSEQ multiplex PCR, yet TCRdb's version contains in-frame clones alone and is incomplete. The sample has tens of thousands of clones; 77% are singletons. With regard to this clone: Its antigen is not known.

The CDR3 has 14 residues. V lost 3 bases to trimming and J lost 2 bases, with 12 bases between them. CDR1 and CDR2 from the germline V gene are SGDLS and YYNGEE. Material for sequencing was blood. This receptor was identified in a boy aged 5-17 years with moderate ulcerative colitis. V usage is TRBV9 and J usage is TRBJ2-7; D is possibly TRBD1 (8 bases). DNA for the CDR3: TGTGCCAGCAGCGGACAGGGGACTACCTACGAGCAGTACTTC. It translates to CASSGQGTTYEQYF.